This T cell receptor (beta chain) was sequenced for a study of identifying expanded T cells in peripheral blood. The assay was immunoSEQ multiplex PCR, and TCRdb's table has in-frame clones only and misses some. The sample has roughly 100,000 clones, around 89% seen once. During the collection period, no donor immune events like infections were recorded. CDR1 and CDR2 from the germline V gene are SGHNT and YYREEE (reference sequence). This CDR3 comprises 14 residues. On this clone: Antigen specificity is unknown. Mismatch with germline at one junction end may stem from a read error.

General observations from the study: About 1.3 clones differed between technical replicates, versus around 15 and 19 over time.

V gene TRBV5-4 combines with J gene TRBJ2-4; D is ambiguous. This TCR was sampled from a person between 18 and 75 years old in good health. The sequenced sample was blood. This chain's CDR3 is CASSAAPPDPRPNF. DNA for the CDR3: TGTGCCAGCAGCGCAGCTCCACCGGACCCAAGGCCGAACTTC.